This T cell receptor beta chain was sequenced for a study of blood T cell repertoires in COVID-19. Across the study: PBMCs, B-cell-depleted T cells, or T cells provided the cDNA or gDNA that made up the material.

The CDR3 is 12 amino acids. Germline V gives CDR1 SGHTA, CDR2 FQGNSA. V was clipped by 5 bases and J by 2 bases, with 7 bases between them. Original data processing: How many nucleated cells were present was estimated from reference gene primer amplification. This table comes from immunoSEQ multiplex PCR, and its TCRdb copy is limited to in-frame clones, with some not included. V, J and clone size are those of that table, while D and trimming were read from the DNA. The data show fewer than 200,000 clones, about 87% seen once. Sequencing was performed on peripheral blood. This rearrangement joins TRBV7-2 to TRBJ2-7; the D is unclear. This receptor was identified in a man in his forties with active or convalescent COVID-19. The CDR3 protein is CASSRSTYEQYF. CDR3 in DNA: TGTGCCAGCAGCCGATCTACCTACGAGCAGTACTTC.